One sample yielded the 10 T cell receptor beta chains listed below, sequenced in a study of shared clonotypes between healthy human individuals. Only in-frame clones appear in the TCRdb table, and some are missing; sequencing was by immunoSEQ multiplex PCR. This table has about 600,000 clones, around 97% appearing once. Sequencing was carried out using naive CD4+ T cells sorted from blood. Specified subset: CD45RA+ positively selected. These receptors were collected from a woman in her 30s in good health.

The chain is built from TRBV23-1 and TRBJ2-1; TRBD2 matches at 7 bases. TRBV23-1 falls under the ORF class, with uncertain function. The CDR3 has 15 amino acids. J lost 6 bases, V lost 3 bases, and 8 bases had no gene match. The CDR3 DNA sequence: TGCGCCAGCAGTCAGACTAGCACCGATCCCAATGAGCAGTTCTTC. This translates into CASSQTSTDPNEQFF.

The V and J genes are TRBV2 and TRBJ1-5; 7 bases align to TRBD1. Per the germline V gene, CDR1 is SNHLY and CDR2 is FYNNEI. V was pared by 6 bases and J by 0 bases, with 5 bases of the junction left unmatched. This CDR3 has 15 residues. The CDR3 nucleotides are TGTGCCAGCAGGGGGGACAGATATAGCAATCAGCCCCAGCATTTT. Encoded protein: CASRGDRYSNQPQHF.

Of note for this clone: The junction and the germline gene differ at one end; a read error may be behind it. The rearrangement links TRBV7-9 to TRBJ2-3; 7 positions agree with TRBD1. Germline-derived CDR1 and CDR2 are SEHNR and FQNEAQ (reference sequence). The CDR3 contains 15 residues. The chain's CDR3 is CASSLGQASTDTQYF. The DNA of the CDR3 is TGTGCCAGCAGTTTAGGACAGGCTAGCACAGATACGCAGTATTTT. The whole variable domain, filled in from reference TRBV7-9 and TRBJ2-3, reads DTGVSQNPRHKITKRGQNVTFRCDPISEHNRLYWYRQTLGQGPEFLTYFQNEAQLEKSRLLSDRFSAERPKGSFSTLEIQRTEQGDSAMYLCASSLGQASTDTQYFGPGTRLTVL.

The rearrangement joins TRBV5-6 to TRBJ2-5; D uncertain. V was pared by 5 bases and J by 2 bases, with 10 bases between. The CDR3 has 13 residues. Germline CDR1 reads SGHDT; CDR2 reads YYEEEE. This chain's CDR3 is CASRHNLQETQYF. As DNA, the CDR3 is TGTGCCAGCAGACATAACTTGCAAGAGACCCAGTACTTC.

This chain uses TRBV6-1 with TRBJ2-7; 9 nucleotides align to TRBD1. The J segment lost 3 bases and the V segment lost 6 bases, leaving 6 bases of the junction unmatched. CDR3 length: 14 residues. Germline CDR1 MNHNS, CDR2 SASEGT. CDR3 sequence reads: CASRRTGANYEQYF. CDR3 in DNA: TGTGCCAGCAGAAGGACAGGGGCGAACTACGAGCAGTACTTC.

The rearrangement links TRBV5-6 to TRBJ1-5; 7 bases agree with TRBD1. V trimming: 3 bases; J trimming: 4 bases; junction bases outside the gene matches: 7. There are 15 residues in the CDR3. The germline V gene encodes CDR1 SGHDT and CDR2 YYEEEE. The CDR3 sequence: CASSSTAGGNQPQHF. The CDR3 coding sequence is TGTGCCAGCAGCTCTACGGCAGGGGGGAATCAGCCCCAGCATTTT.

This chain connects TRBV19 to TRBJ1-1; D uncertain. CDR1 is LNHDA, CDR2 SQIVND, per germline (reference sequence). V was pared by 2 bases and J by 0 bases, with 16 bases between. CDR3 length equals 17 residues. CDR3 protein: CASSISLSSLMNTEAFF. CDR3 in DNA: TGTGCCAGTAGTATAAGCCTTTCGTCCCTAATGAACACTGAAGCTTTCTTT.

The CDR3 protein is CASSQVGFLTEAFF. The DNA of the CDR3 is TGTGCCAGCAGCCAAGTCGGGTTTCTCACTGAAGCTTTCTTT. V is TRBV7-9 and J is TRBJ1-1; D gene unclear. Germline assignment: CDR1 SEHNR and CDR2 FQNEAQ (reference sequence). The CDR3 spans 14 residues. V dropped 5 bases and J dropped 4 bases, with 14 bases sitting between them.

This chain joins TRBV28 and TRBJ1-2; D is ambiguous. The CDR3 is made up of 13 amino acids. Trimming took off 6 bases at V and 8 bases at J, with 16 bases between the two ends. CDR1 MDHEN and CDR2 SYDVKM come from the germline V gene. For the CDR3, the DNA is TGTGCCAGCAGCCCAGCAGACCATGGGGGCTACACCTTC. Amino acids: CASSPADHGGYTF.

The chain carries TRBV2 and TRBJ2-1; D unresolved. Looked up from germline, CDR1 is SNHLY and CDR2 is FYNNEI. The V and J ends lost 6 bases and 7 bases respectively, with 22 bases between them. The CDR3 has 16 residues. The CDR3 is CASSKGSTRIENEQFF. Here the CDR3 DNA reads TGTGCCAGCAGCAAAGGGTCGACCCGGATTGAAAATGAGCAGTTCTTC.